This T cell receptor beta chain came from a study of T cells in Graves' hyperthyroidism and ophthalmopathy. Study as a whole: Peripheral blood was drawn at first diagnosis, prior to all treatment.

Findings of the study overall: Most clonotypes expanded in the thyroid (above 0.001) were also present in blood. A model of 13 V-J pairs discriminated ophthalmopathy from stable hyperthyroidism.

RNA transcripts gave rise to amplified TCR beta CDR3 regions. The HTBI primer set drove a first-round RT-PCR of the TCR CDR3. TCRdb re-analysed the multiplex PCR reads in MiXCR, keeping a single row per CDR3 protein. The table lists 450,000 to 650,000 distinct CDR3 sequences, 14% of them singletons, with more than 6% in the top ten. The V end lost 2 bases, the J end lost 4 bases, and 14 bases lay between the germline ends. Germline V gene sequence: CDR1 LGHNT, CDR2 FRNRAP. There are 15 residues in the CDR3. This clonotype came up many times. Antigen: not known. Clinical Activity Scores of at least 3, NOSPECS grades of at least 4 and durations under 3 months characterized ophthalmopathy patients.

The chain links TRBV12-5 to TRBJ1-2; D call uncertain. The TCR originated in a woman under 30 with Graves' ophthalmopathy. The specimen was blood. In DNA form, the CDR3 reads TGTGCTAGTGGTTTGACAACGCGACACTTCTATGGCTACACCTTC. This gives the protein CASGLTTRHFYGYTF.